Following are 14 T cell receptor beta chains from one sample sequenced in a study of T cell responses to AZD1222 COVID-19 vaccine. Some clones are missing from TCRdb's copy, which holds only in-frame ones; the method was immunoSEQ multiplex PCR. The sample contains around 120,000 clones, over 75% of which appear only once. Sequenced here: peripheral blood, sampled on day 0 of AZD1222 vaccination. The receptors were gathered from an adult in good health.

The V and J genes are TRBV6-5 and TRBJ1-2; D not certain. With 5 bases removed from V and 2 bases from J, the gap between germline ends came to 9 bases. Germline V gene sequence: CDR1 MNHEY, CDR2 SVGAGI. The CDR3 loop spans 13 amino acids. The CDR3 sequence: CASSPDGNYGYTF. CDR3 DNA sequence: TGTGCCAGCAGTCCCGACGGGAACTATGGCTACACCTTC.

This clone was counted between two and nine times. The chain recombines TRBV5-8 with TRBJ1-1; 7 bases are a match to TRBD1. From germline, CDR1 is SGHTS and CDR2 YDEGEE. V trimming: 7 bases; J trimming: 6 bases; junction bases outside the gene matches: 9. The CDR3 totals 13 residues. CDR3 in amino acids: CASPKGGSPEAFF. The CDR3 DNA reads as TGTGCCAGCCCGAAAGGGGGCTCCCCTGAAGCTTTCTTT.

The V gene is TRBV7-2, the J gene TRBJ1-1; D gene ambiguous. This CDR3 is 13 amino acids long. The V and J ends lost 6 bases and 7 bases respectively, with 15 bases between them. Germline assignment: CDR1 SGHTA and CDR2 FQGNSA. The chain's CDR3 is CASRKTETLEAFF. CDR3 nucleotide sequence: TGTGCCAGCAGGAAAACCGAGACGCTTGAAGCTTTCTTT. Drawing the rest from reference TRBV7-2 and TRBJ1-1, the complete variable domain is GAGVSQSPSNKVTEKGKDVELRCDPISGHTALYWYRQSLGQGLEFLIYFQGNSAPDKSGLPSDRFSAERTGGSVSTLTIQRTQQEDSAVYLCASRKTETLEAFFGQGTRLTVV.

The chain links TRBV2 to TRBJ2-6; D is ambiguous. This CDR3 is built from 13 residues. Per the germline V gene, CDR1 is SNHLY and CDR2 is FYNNEI. Trimming removed 3 bases at V and 0 bases at J, with 0 bases between. CDR3 in amino acids: CASSDSGANVLTF. Written as DNA, the CDR3 is TGTGCCAGCAGTGACTCTGGGGCCAACGTCCTGACTTTC.

The gene calls are TRBV6-5 and TRBJ1-2; 7 bases match TRBD1. Germline V gene data show CDR1 as MNHEY and CDR2 as SVGAGI. Trimming took 2 bases from V and 3 from J; bases not matched to a gene: 0. There are 13 residues in the CDR3. This chain's CDR3 is CASSYDRDYGYTF. DNA of the CDR3: TGTGCCAGCAGTTACGACAGGGACTATGGCTACACCTTC.

The chain couples TRBV2 to TRBJ2-2; no reliable D call. This CDR3 is built from 14 residues. Per the germline V gene, CDR1 is SNHLY and CDR2 is FYNNEI. The V end was cut by 6 bases, the J end by 2 bases, with 10 bases between. CDR3 region: CASRAGSNTGELFF. CDR3 DNA: TGTGCCAGCAGGGCCGGGTCTAACACCGGGGAGCTGTTTTTT.

The V gene is TRBV2, the J gene TRBJ2-2, with TRBD1 as a possible D gene (6 bases). The CDR3 consists of 13 residues. Germline V gene data show CDR1 as SNHLY and CDR2 as FYNNEI. The V gene lost 8 bases and the J gene lost 0 bases, with 7 bases spanning the gap. In DNA form, the CDR3 reads TGTGCCAGCCGGACAGCGAACACCGGGGAGCTGTTTTTT. This translates into CASRTANTGELFF.

This sequence joins TRBV6-5 and TRBJ2-1, with 7 bases fitting TRBD1. The CDR3 is 14 amino acids. With V trimmed by 5 bases and J by 7 bases, 8 bases remained unmatched. Germline CDR1 is MNHEY and CDR2 is SVGAGI. CDR3 nucleotides: TGTGCCAGCAGTCCCGGGGACAGAAGGAATGAGCAGTTCTTC. Translating gives CASSPGDRRNEQFF.

The chain joins TRBV4-2 to TRBJ1-5; the D gene is possibly TRBD1 (5 bases). The CDR3 extends over 16 amino acids. Between the trimmed V and J ends, which lost 0 bases and 6 bases, there was a span of 15 bases. Looked up from germline, CDR1 is LGHNA and CDR2 is YNFKEQ. This CDR3 reads CASSQDSLTGPQPQHF. The CDR3 coding sequence is TGTGCCAGCAGCCAAGATAGCCTCACGGGGCCTCAGCCCCAGCATTTT.

V gene TRBV6-5 combines with J gene TRBJ1-2; maybe TRBD1 (5 bases). The CDR3 covers 13 residues. Trimming removed 6 bases from V and 7 bases from J, with 15 bases in between. The germline V gene has CDR1 MNHEY and CDR2 SVGAGI. The CDR3 DNA sequence: TGTGCCAGCAGCCTCGACAGCTTGTCTGGCTACACCTTC. It codes for CASSLDSLSGYTF.

This CDR3 is CSVGTGHMNTEAFF. As DNA, the CDR3 is TGCAGCGTTGGGACAGGCCACATGAACACTGAAGCTTTCTTT. The gene calls are TRBV29-1 and TRBJ1-1; 7 nucleotides line up with TRBD1. Germline values: CDR1 SQVTM, CDR2 ANQGSEA. The CDR3 spans 14 residues. After removal of 4 bases from V and 0 bases from J, the junction contained 5 bases not matched to a gene.

The chain carries TRBV20-1 and TRBJ2-5; D is possibly TRBD2 (6 bases). Germline CDR1 is DFQATT and CDR2 is SNEGSKA (reference sequence). V was pared by 3 bases and J by 4 bases, with 12 bases between. This CDR3 region has 13 residues. This chain's CDR3 is CSASTGDLETQYF. The CDR3 region has the DNA TGCAGTGCTAGTACGGGGGATTTAGAGACCCAGTACTTC.

The gene calls are TRBV7-2 and TRBJ1-1, with unresolved D. V lost 2 bases, J lost 7 bases, and 14 bases lay in between. This CDR3 comprises 14 residues. CDR1 is SGHTA and CDR2 is FQGNSA in the germline V gene. The CDR3 sequence is CASSLRLDGGEAFF. The CDR3 region has the DNA TGTGCCAGCAGCTTAAGGTTGGATGGAGGTGAAGCTTTCTTT. Combining the CDR3 with reference TRBV7-2 and TRBJ1-1 gives the whole variable domain GAGVSQSPSNKVTEKGKDVELRCDPISGHTALYWYRQSLGQGLEFLIYFQGNSAPDKSGLPSDRFSAERTGGSVSTLTIQRTQQEDSAVYLCASSLRLDGGEAFFGQGTRLTVV.

This CDR3 is CASREGPSNQPQHF. In DNA, the CDR3 is TGTGCCAGCAGAGAGGGACCTAGCAATCAGCCCCAGCATTTT. This chain uses TRBV6-5 with TRBJ1-5; D possibly corresponds to TRBD1 (5 bases). The CDR3 loop spans 14 amino acids. V dropped 6 bases and J dropped 0 bases, with 9 bases sitting between them. CDR1 and CDR2 from the germline V gene are MNHEY and SVGAGI.